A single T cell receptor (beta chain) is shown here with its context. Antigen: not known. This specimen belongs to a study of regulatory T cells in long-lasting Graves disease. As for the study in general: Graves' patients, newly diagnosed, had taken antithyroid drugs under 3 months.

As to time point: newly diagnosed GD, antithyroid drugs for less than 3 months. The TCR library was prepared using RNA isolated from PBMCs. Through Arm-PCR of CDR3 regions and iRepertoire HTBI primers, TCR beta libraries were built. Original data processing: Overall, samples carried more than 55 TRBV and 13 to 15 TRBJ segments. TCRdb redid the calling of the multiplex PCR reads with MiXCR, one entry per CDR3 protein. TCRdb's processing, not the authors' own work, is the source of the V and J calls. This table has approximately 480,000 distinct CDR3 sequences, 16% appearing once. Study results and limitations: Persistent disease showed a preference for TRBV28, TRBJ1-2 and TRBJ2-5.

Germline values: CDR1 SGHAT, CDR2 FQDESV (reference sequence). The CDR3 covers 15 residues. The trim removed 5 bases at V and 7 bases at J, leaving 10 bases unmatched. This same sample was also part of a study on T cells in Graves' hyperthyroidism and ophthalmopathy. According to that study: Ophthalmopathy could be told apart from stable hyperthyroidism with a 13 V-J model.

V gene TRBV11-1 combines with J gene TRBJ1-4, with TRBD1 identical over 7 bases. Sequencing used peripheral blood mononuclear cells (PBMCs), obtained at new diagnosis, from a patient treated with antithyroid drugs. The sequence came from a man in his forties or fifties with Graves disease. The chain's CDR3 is CASSPETGNGEKLFF. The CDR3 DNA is TGTGCCAGCAGCCCCGAGACAGGGAACGGTGAAAAACTGTTTTTT.